This T cell receptor (beta chain) emerged from a study of T-cell memory formation after mild COVID-19. Study as a whole: There were largely donor-specific TCR clusters.

In TCRdb, the 5' RACE reads were re-called with MiXCR into one record per CDR3 protein. The sample lists some 120,000 distinct CDR3 sequences; about a sixth were seen once. V shed 6 bases and J shed 0 bases, with 12 bases lying between them. This CDR3 has 13 amino acids. Germline CDR1 reads DFQATT; CDR2 reads SNEGSKA (reference sequence). General study findings and limits: Clones contracting over day 15 to 85 were CD4/CD8 balanced, with later expanders leaning CD4+.

Notes on this clonotype: Its antigen is currently unknown.

The chain couples TRBV20-1 to TRBJ2-7; D is perhaps TRBD1 (5 bases). This TCR was sampled from a man in his late teens or twenties who had mild COVID-19 (a few samples of this study predate the infection). Cell type and time point are not known. The material sequenced was PBMCs or a T cell subset sorted from them (not recorded which). CDR3 loop: CSAPGRASYEQYV. In nucleotides, the CDR3 is TGCAGTGCCCCCGGCAGGGCCTCCTACGAGCAGTACGTC.